The subject of this entry is one T cell receptor (beta chain). Its specificity is not known. The data stem from a study of CD8 T cells in ankylosing spondylitis. Study-wide findings and caveats: Among TCR beta sequences, a motif of under 10 highly homologous variants appeared characteristic of ankylosing spondylitis blood.

A single record per CDR3 protein comes from TCRdb applying MiXCR to the 5' RACE reads. The sample yields 230,000 or so distinct CDR3 sequences, 20% to 30% seen once. CDR1 and CDR2 (germline): DFQATT, SNEGSKA (reference sequence). Trimming removed 4 bases at V and 8 bases at J, with 12 bases between. The CDR3 is 12 residues long. The receptor was isolated from a male donor with ankylosing spondylitis or in good health (not recorded which). The sequenced sample consisted of blood, either unsorted or a sorted T cell fraction (not recorded which). The chain couples TRBV20-1 to TRBJ2-1, with D unclear. In nucleotides, the CDR3 is TGCAGTGCTATAAGGTCTATCGATGAGCAGTTCTTC. It codes for CSAIRSIDEQFF.